Described below is a single TCR beta chain sequence and its context. The data were obtained in a study of T cell responses to AZD1222 COVID-19 vaccine. Germline V gene data show CDR1 as MNHEY and CDR2 as SMNVEV (reference sequence). The CDR3 length is 14 residues. Germline trimming cut 3 bases from V and 7 bases from J; bases unmatched to any gene: 4. Sequencing was performed with immunoSEQ multiplex PCR; in TCRdb, only in-frame clones are kept and a portion is missing. The data hold about 120,000 clones, with around 89% observed a single time. Sequences were derived from peripheral blood, sampled on day 0 of AZD1222 vaccination. The chain recombines TRBV27 with TRBJ1-5, with TRBD1 identical over 9 bases. The source of this sequence is an adult in good health. The CDR3 is CASSLTGGGQPQHF. The CDR3, as DNA: TGTGCCAGCAGTTTGACAGGGGGTGGCCAGCCCCAGCATTTT.